The rows below give T cell receptor beta chains drawn from one sample of a study of blood T cells in healthy people across ages. TCRdb passed the 5' RACE reads through MiXCR, listing each CDR3 protein once. Found here are roughly 930,000 distinct CDR3 sequences, around 48% of them singletons; the top ten hold around 15%. The specimen was blood. These receptors came from a man aged 25 to 40 in good health. Each CDR3 is given with its conserved first and last residue. The order of the fields is V gene, J gene, CDR3 length, clone size, D gene, CDR3 DNA, CDR3 protein. A D gene is named only where the DNA matches it firmly. Only some rows state a clone size, as once, few, many or a class for expanded clones.

TRBV20-1	TRBJ1-5	15	NA	NA	TGCAGTGCTAGAGCACCCGGACAGCAGAATCAGCCCCAGCATTTT	CSARAPGQQNQPQHF
TRBV3-1	TRBJ2-7	16	NA	NA	TGTGCCAGCAGCCAAGTGGAGCGCCAATACTACAATGAGCAGTACTTC	CASSQVERQYYNEQYF
TRBV9	TRBJ2-7	15	many	NA	TGTGCCAGCAGCGTAGCCCCGGGACACACCTACGAGCAGTACTTC	CASSVAPGHTYEQYF
TRBV25-1	TRBJ2-7	13	few	NA	TGTGCCAGCAGTGAACAGGGTCGTTACGAGCAGTACTTC	CASSEQGRYEQYF
TRBV29-1	TRBJ1-4	16	NA	TRBD1	TGCAGCGTCGCGACAGGGGGCGGCTCCACTAATGAAAAACTGTTTTTT	CSVATGGGSTNEKLFF
TRBV27	TRBJ2-3	11	many	NA	TGTGCCAGCAGCTTCGGGGATACGCAGTATTTT	CASSFGDTQYF
TRBV20-1	TRBJ2-6	15	few	NA	TGCAGTGCTAGAGAAAGTACCTCTGGGGCCAACGTCCTGACTTTC	CSARESTSGANVLTF
TRBV11-2	TRBJ2-1	13	NA	TRBD2	TGTGCCAGCAGCCTAGCGGGGATGGAGACCCAGTTCTTC	CASSLAGMETQFF
TRBV5-1	TRBJ2-2	17	NA	NA	TGCGCCAGCAGCTTGGCCCCAAGGACAGCGAACACCGGGGAGCTGTTTTTT	CASSLAPRTANTGELFF
TRBV2	TRBJ2-7	13	NA	NA	TGTGCCAGCAGTGAAGGACCTCTCTACGAGCAGTACTTC	CASSEGPLYEQYF
TRBV19	TRBJ2-1	14	few	TRBD2	TGTGCCAGTAGTATCCTAGCGGGGGTGGATGAGCAGTTCTTC	CASSILAGVDEQFF
TRBV27	TRBJ2-1	13	NA	NA	TGTGCCAGCAGTTTAGGTTTTCATGATGAGCAGTTCTTC	CASSLGFHDEQFF
TRBV2	TRBJ1-2	16	NA	TRBD1	TGTGCCAGCAGTGTGACAGGGGGCGCGGGTAACTATGGCTACACCTTC	CASSVTGGAGNYGYTF
TRBV15	TRBJ1-4	14	once	NA	TGTGCCACCAGGGTGGTGGGGTACGATGAAAAACTGTTTTTT	CATRVVGYDEKLFF
TRBV9	TRBJ2-4	17	NA	NA	TGTGCCAGCAGCGTAGGTAAAGGGACCCAAGCCAAAAACATTCAGTACTTC	CASSVGKGTQAKNIQYF
TRBV20-1	TRBJ2-7	12	NA	NA	TGCTCCAGGGGACACAACTCCTACGAGCAGTACTTC	CSRGHNSYEQYF
TRBV19	TRBJ2-7	15	NA	TRBD1	TGTGCCAGTAGTATCAACGACAGGGGCAACAACGAGCAGTACTTC	CASSINDRGNNEQYF
TRBV2	TRBJ2-7	11	NA	NA	TGTACGGTTCAGGGGACCTACGAGCAGTACTTC	CTVQGTYEQYF
TRBV20-1	TRBJ2-3	15	NA	TRBD2	TGCAGTGCTAGAGCGGCTAGCGGGTACACAGATACGCAGTATTTT	CSARAASGYTDTQYF
TRBV2	TRBJ2-7	14	few	TRBD2	TGTGCCAGTCTTCTAGCGGGGGGCTCCTACGAGCAGTACTTC	CASLLAGGSYEQYF
TRBV5-1	TRBJ1-4	14	few	NA	TGCGCCAGCAGCATCCGGGACTTAAATGAAAAACTGTTTTTT	CASSIRDLNEKLFF
TRBV12-3/TRBV12-4	TRBJ2-2	15	NA	NA	TGTGCCAGCAGCCCCTCGGACGAGAACACCGGGGAGCTGTTTTTT	CASSPSDENTGELFF
TRBV4-1	TRBJ2-7	15	few	NA	TGCGCCAGCAGCCAAGTCGGCGGAGCCTCCTACGAGCAGTACTTC	CASSQVGGASYEQYF
TRBV5-5	TRBJ2-5	13	many	NA	TGTGCCAGCAGCTTGGGTAGAGAAGAGACCCAGTACTTC	CASSLGREETQYF
TRBV4-1	TRBJ1-6	16	NA	NA	TGCGCCAGCAGCCAAGTCGAGAGCTCCTATAATTCACCCCTCCACTTT	CASSQVESSYNSPLHF
TRBV30	TRBJ2-3	14	once	TRBD1	TGTGCCTGCCTGACAGGGGACAACACAGATACGCAGTATTTT	CACLTGDNTDTQYF
TRBV2	TRBJ1-5	14	NA	NA	TGTGCCAGCAGGGACTCCGGGGGGAATCAGCCCCAGCATTTT	CASRDSGGNQPQHF
TRBV7-9	TRBJ1-2	16	NA	NA	TGTGCCAGCAGCTCGCTCATCGGATCTACAATCTATGGCTGCACCTTC	CASSSLIGSTIYGCTF
TRBV5-1	TRBJ2-7	15	NA	TRBD1	TGCGCCAGCAGCTTGTCCACAGGGGGCCAAGACGAGCAGTACTTC	CASSLSTGGQDEQYF
TRBV4-2	TRBJ1-5	15	many	NA	TGTGCCAGCAGCCCATCGACAGCTAGCAATCAGCCCCAGCATTTT	CASSPSTASNQPQHF
TRBV20-1	TRBJ2-5	15	NA	NA	TGCAGTGCTAGGAGGCGGGGGCGGTTCCAAGAGACCCAGTACTTC	CSARRRGRFQETQYF
TRBV28	TRBJ1-5	13	few	NA	TGTGCCAGCAGTTTCCCAAGGGATCAGCCCCAGCATTTT	CASSFPRDQPQHF
TRBV7-2	TRBJ2-3	16	NA	NA	TGTGCCAGCAGCTCCCCGGCAGGGTCTAGCACAGATACGCAGTATTTT	CASSSPAGSSTDTQYF
TRBV3-1	TRBJ1-2	15	NA	NA	TGTGCCAGCAGCCAAGATCATCTAAGGAACTATGGCTACACCTTC	CASSQDHLRNYGYTF
TRBV4-1	TRBJ1-2	15	NA	NA	TGCGCCAGCAGCCACACCGGGGACGTAAACTATGGCTACACCTTC	CASSHTGDVNYGYTF
TRBV2	TRBJ2-7	15	NA	TRBD2	TGTGCCAGCAGCCTCCAAGCGGGGGGTTTCTACGAGCAGTACTTC	CASSLQAGGFYEQYF
TRBV3-1	TRBJ1-1	15	few	TRBD1	TGTGCCAGCAGCCACCCGACAGGGGGCCGACCTGAAGCTTTCTTT	CASSHPTGGRPEAFF
TRBV3-1	TRBJ2-3	16	many	NA	TGTGCCAGCAGCGAGAGTACGGGCTCCTTGGGAGATACGCAGTATTTT	CASSESTGSLGDTQYF
TRBV6-1	TRBJ2-7	13	few	NA	TGTGCCAGCCTGGACAGTATCTCCTACGAGCAGTACTTC	CASLDSISYEQYF
TRBV12-3/TRBV12-4	TRBJ2-1	13	few	NA	TGTGCCAGCAGTATGACACGAGACAATGAGCAGTTCTTC	CASSMTRDNEQFF
TRBV21-1	TRBJ1-2	10	few	NA	TGTGCCAGCGTAGACTATGGCTACACCTTC	CASVDYGYTF
TRBV20-1	TRBJ1-5	13	few	NA	TGCAGTGCTCGACAGGTAGAGGATCAGCCCCAGCATTTT	CSARQVEDQPQHF
TRBV19	TRBJ2-3	14	NA	NA	TGTGCCAGTAACGGCCACAGCGCCTCCGATACGCAGTATTTT	CASNGHSASDTQYF